The source of this T cell receptor (beta chain) is a study of T cells in Graves' hyperthyroidism and ophthalmopathy. This clonotype occurred many times. Regions amplified from RNA transcripts were the TCR beta CDR3 regions. The primer set for the first-round RT-PCR of the TCR CDR3 was HTBI. TCRdb re-called the multiplex PCR reads through MiXCR, storing one row per CDR3 protein. The data contain about 380,000 distinct CDR3 sequences, approximately 15% of them singletons. This CDR3 region has 14 residues. CDR1 and CDR2 (germline): LGHDT, YNNKEL (reference sequence). Trimming pared 6 bases from V and 2 bases from J, leaving 13 bases between.

The TCR was taken from a woman in her fifties or sixties with Graves' hyperthyroidism. The chain links TRBV3-1 to TRBJ1-2, with a weak D call TRBD1 (6 bases). The sample comprised blood. The CDR3 DNA reads TGTGCCAGCAGGGGGGGGGCCCCCAACTATGGCTACACCTTC. It encodes CASRGGAPNYGYTF.